The 11 T cell receptor beta chains listed next were all sequenced from one sample in a study of tumor and adjacent non-tumor tissue in lung cancer. Three rounds of nested PCR, following a modified ARM-PCR protocol, produced the TCRbeta library. TCRdb itself ran the multiplex PCR reads through MiXCR, one entry per CDR3 protein. The sample includes tens of thousands of distinct CDR3 sequences, more than 75% seen only once; the top ten take 40% to 55%. This sample's RNA came from whole unsorted tissue. More than 3 cm separated this lung sample from the edge of the tumor. The sequencing input was distant non-tumor lung tissue. These receptors all come from a man in his 60s with non-small cell lung cancer.

As concerns this clonotype: It is likely a read error, because the conserved phenylalanine at the end of the CDR3 is missing. The rearrangement uses TRBV28 and TRBJ1-2; D remains ambiguous. The CDR3 extends over 14 amino acids. Deletions cut 5 bases from V and 3 bases from J, with 13 bases between. CDR1 MDHEN and CDR2 SYDVKM come from the germline V gene. The CDR3 is CASSSTLGDYGYTL. For the CDR3, the DNA is TGTGCCAGCAGTAGTACACTGGGAGACTATGGCTACACCCTC.

This chain links TRBV10-2 with TRBJ1-2; TRBD1 might be the D (6 bases). The CDR3 spans 15 residues. The V and J ends lost 0 bases and 12 bases respectively, with 20 bases between them. Germline lookup yields CDR1 WSHSY and CDR2 SAAADI. The CDR3 nucleotides are TGCGCCAGCAGTGAGTCGATGGAGGGGGGAAATGACCACACCTTC. It encodes CASSESMEGGNDHTF.

Note on this clonotype: The germline gene is not matched at one end of the junction; a read error may be the cause. The chain has TRBV7-8 and TRBJ2-2; tentatively, D is TRBD1 (6 bases). CDR3 length: 17 residues. Per the germline V gene, CDR1 is SGHVS and CDR2 is FQNEAQ. The CDR3 DNA reads TGTGCCAGCAGCTCGCCTCGGACAGACTTGAACACCGGGGAGCTGTTTTTC. Translated, it gives CASSSPRTDLNTGELFF.

V and J are TRBV7-8 and TRBJ1-3, with D hard to call. Trimming stripped 0 bases from V and 9 bases from J, with 12 bases between. Germline lookup yields CDR1 SGHVS and CDR2 FQNEAQ. The CDR3 length is 14 residues. In DNA form, the CDR3 reads TGTGCCAGCAGCTTAGCCTGCCTTAGGATCACCATATATTTT. This sequence encodes CASSLACLRITIYF.

Comments on this clonotype: A junction end diverges from the germline sequence, so it may reflect a read error. The gene calls are TRBV5-4 and TRBJ2-6; tentatively, D is TRBD1 or TRBD2 (5 bases each). The length of the CDR3 is 15 residues. The germline V gene has CDR1 SGHNT and CDR2 YYREEE (reference sequence). CDR3 region: CASSLVGAGANVLTF. The CDR3 DNA is TGTGCCAGCAGTTTGGTGGGGGCTGGGGCCAACGTCCTGACTTTC. The full variable domain, rest sourced from reference TRBV5-4 and TRBJ2-6, is ETGVTQSPTHLIKTRGQQVTLRCSSQSGHNTVSWYQQALGQGPQFIFQYYREEENGRGNFPPRFSGLQFPNYSSELNVNALELDDSALYLCASSLVGAGANVLTFGAGSRLTVL.

To note about this clonotype: At one end, the junction sequence differs from germline, possibly due to a read error. The chain carries TRBV29-1 and TRBJ1-2; D remains unclear. Germline loops: CDR1 SQVTM, CDR2 ANQGSEA. The length of the CDR3 is 12 residues. The CDR3 loop reads CSAAQSKYGYTF. In nucleotides, the CDR3 is TGCAGCGCTGCGCAGTCGAAATATGGTTACACCTTC.

To note about this clonotype: At one end the junction does not follow the germline gene, possibly because of a read error. The rearrangement uses TRBV16 and TRBJ1-5; D call uncertain. The CDR3 loop spans 15 amino acids. Germline CDR1 and CDR2: KGHSY and FQNENV. The CDR3 loop is CVSSQIGALNQPQHF. CDR3 sequence (DNA): TGTGTCAGCAGCCAGATCGGCGCCTTAAATCAGCCCCAGCATTTT.

In regard to this clonotype: Its ends do not fully match the called genes, so a read error is possible. The chain is built from TRBV6-1 and TRBJ2-3, with D possibly being TRBD2 (5 bases). Germline CDR1 reads MNHNS; CDR2 reads SASEGT. CDR3 length: 15 amino acids. Written as DNA, the CDR3 is TGTGTCAGCAGTGAGGAAACGGGAAGTCCAGATACGCAGTATTTT. It translates to CVSSEETGSPDTQYF.

Comments on this clonotype: Compared with germline, one end of the junction differs, possibly owing to a read error. The chain uses TRBV11-2 and TRBJ2-7; maybe TRBD1 (5 bases). From germline, CDR1 is SGHAT and CDR2 FQNNGV. The CDR3 is 15 residues long. CDR3 coding DNA: TGTGCAAGCAGCGCCTGGGGTGGGGCCGTAAACGAGCAGTACTTC. Translation: CASSAWGGAVNEQYF. Drawing the rest from reference TRBV11-2 and TRBJ2-7, the complete variable domain is EAGVAQSPRYKIIEKRQSVAFWCNPISGHATLYWYQQILGQGPKLLIQFQNNGVVDDSQLPKDRFSAERLKGVDSTLKIQPAKLEDSAVYLCASSAWGGAVNEQYFGPGTRLTVT.

As regards this clonotype: A read error is possible here, since a much larger clone lies one base away. This rearrangement joins TRBV5-1 to TRBJ1-6; D call uncertain. V lost 0 bases, J lost 13 bases, and 11 bases lay in between. CDR1 and CDR2 from the germline V gene are SGHRS and YFSETQ. This CDR3 contains 13 residues. This CDR3 is CASSLGQCGPLHF. The CDR3 DNA follows: TGCGCCAGCAGCTTGGGCCAATGCGGGCCCCTCCACTTT.

This clonotype qualifies as medium-sized. The chain combines TRBV29-1 with TRBJ2-5; no clear D. This CDR3 spans 13 amino acids. Per the germline V gene, CDR1 is SQVTM and CDR2 is ANQGSEA. The V end lost 7 bases, the J end lost 1 base, and 13 bases lay between the germline ends. The CDR3 here is CSAPFYTQETQYF. The CDR3 DNA follows: TGCAGCGCTCCTTTCTACACCCAAGAGACCCAGTACTTC.